A selection of T cell receptor beta chains follows, all from one sample in a study of T cell clonotyping in hematopoietic cell transplantation. The data were produced by immunoSEQ multiplex PCR, yet TCRdb's version contains in-frame clones alone and is incomplete. The table has approximately 7,000 clones, approximately 89% seen once; the top ten hold about 4.5%. Material: PBMCs, obtained 30 days after allogeneic stem cell transplant. These TCRs come from a female patient aged 50 to 65 who had an allogeneic stem cell transplant from an unrelated donor, so the T cells may come from the graft donor. Some clones in this sample may be carry-over from other donors' samples. CDR3s leave out the opening cysteine and the closing phenylalanine or tryptophan.

j_call v_call cdr3_aa
TRBJ1-5 TRBV9 ASSGQGNVGQPQH
TRBJ2-7 TRBV5-6 ASTPGPKDYSYEQY
TRBJ2-7 TRBV6-6 ASNPGASYEQY
TRBJ2-7 TRBV5-1 ASSLSGRGQGYEQY
TRBJ2-7 TRBV6-6 ASSYSDRGPYEQY
TRBJ2-7 TRBV11-1 ASSLGTGRIYEQY
TRBJ2-3 TRBV5-1 ASSGTSTDTQY
TRBJ1-1 TRBV7-2 ASSLAAGNTEAF
TRBJ2-4 TRBV27 ASSLFEKNIQY
TRBJ1-5 TRBV4-1 ASSQDGDQPQH
TRBJ2-5 TRBV5-1 ASQRGQADQETQY
TRBJ2-5 TRBV5-8 ASSFGKTTGYGETQY
TRBJ2-3 TRBV5-1 ASSKAPWLLSTDTQY
TRBJ1-1 TRBV30 AWSLTQGKAF
TRBJ2-1 TRBV5-1 ASSLGTGGLSYNEQF
TRBJ1-6 TRBV4-2 ASSQPGQYNSPLH
TRBJ1-4 TRBV7-8 ASSLVPPRSRIHEKLF
TRBJ2-3 TRBV4-3 ASSHERGGRSDTQY
TRBJ1-2 TRBV19 ATTPGELYGYT
TRBJ2-6 TRBV15 ATSIRGTGANVLT
TRBJ1-2 TRBV28 ASSSHRRSVGYT
TRBJ2-5 TRBV23-1 ASSQRLMGYPIGETQY
TRBJ2-7 TRBV2 ASSEAYEQY
TRBJ2-2 TRBV6-6 ASIQRKTGELF
TRBJ2-1 TRBV29-1 SVGGYSYNEQF
TRBJ2-3 TRBV15 ATSGRVGQRSTDTQY
TRBJ2-1 TRBV7-3 ASSQDVVSRSSYNEQF
TRBJ2-3 TRBV4-1 ASSLGRGTDTQY
TRBJ2-5 TRBV5-1 ASSLGQGEETQY
TRBJ2-2 TRBV28 ATHRVLGAGELF
TRBJ1-1 TRBV6-5 ASTVGGWGTEAF
TRBJ2-1 TRBV7-6 ASSLGYSADTYNEQF
TRBJ1-5 TRBV2 ASRRGPNQPQH
TRBJ1-5 TRBV6-5 ASSYGQGAAQPQH
TRBJ1-1 TRBV13 ASEEGTEAF
TRBJ1-5 TRBV15 ATSRDNQPQH
TRBJ1-2 TRBV6-5 ASSYDGASLNYGYT